This TCR beta chain was sequenced for a study of OX40 agonist ivuxolimab in advanced cancers. Study at large: Partial responses occurred in Three dose-escalation patients, one with hepatocellular carcinoma and two with cutaneous melanoma.

Overall study findings and caveats: Doses of 0.1 to 3.0 mg/kg were accompanied by clonal expansion of CD4+ and CD8+ blood T cells by week 6. The study found that CD8+ T cells averaged more expanded clones than CD4+. Certain nonresponding patients likewise had low normalized T-cell clonal expansion.

About this clone: Its antigen remains unknown.

Here immunoSEQ multiplex PCR was the method, and the copy in TCRdb shows in-frame clones only, minus some. The repertoire consists of tens of thousands of clones, with approximately 80% occurring once and the leading ten covering about a quarter. The length of the CDR3 is 17 residues. Between the trimmed V and J ends, which lost 7 bases and 1 base, there was a span of 20 bases. Germline lookup yields CDR1 MDHEN and CDR2 SYDVKM. The TCR originated in an adult with an advanced solid tumor such as melanoma, head and neck, liver or kidney cancer. The sequencing here drew on CD4+ or CD8+ T cells sorted from blood, taken in a trial of the OX40 agonist ivuxolimab. V is TRBV28 and J is TRBJ1-5; possibly TRBD1 for D (6 bases). The CDR3 sequence: CASTTVGGWSSNQPQHF. The DNA for the CDR3 is TGTGCCAGCACCACCGTGGGGGGCTGGTCGAGCAATCAGCCCCAGCATTTT. Looking up the rest from reference TRBV28 and TRBJ1-5 gives the full variable domain: DVKVTQSSRYLVKRTGEKVFLECVQDMDHENMFWYRQDPGLGLRLIYFSYDVKMKEKGDIPEGYSVSREKKERFSLILESASTNQTSMYLCASTTVGGWSSNQPQHFGDGTRLSIL.